The rows below give T cell receptor beta chains drawn from one sample of a study of T cell repertoires in cytomegalovirus infection. Their antigens remain unidentified. Each CDR3 protein gets one entry after TCRdb re-called the reads with MiXCR. The repertoire includes about 360,000 distinct CDR3 sequences, around a third of them detected once, and approximately 15% sits in the top ten. Sequenced material: cultured PBMCs, taken from culture after CMV antigen stimulation. The receptors shown here come from a human donor in good health (CMV status not recorded). Some clones in this sample may be carry-over from other donors' samples. Each CDR3 is given with its conserved first and last residue. D genes are given only for firm matches. Clone size is stated in some rows and not others, as once, few, many or a class when expanded.

J | V | size | D | DNA | CDR3
TRBJ1-5 | TRBV15 | - | - | TGTGCCACCAGCAGTTCCAACAGATTCAATCAGCCCCAGCATTTT | CATSSSNRFNQPQHF
TRBJ2-2 | TRBV14 | - | TRBD1 | TGTGCCAGCAGCCTAAGGACAGGGGGCTACACCGGGGAGCTGTTTTTT | CASSLRTGGYTGELFF
TRBJ2-2 | TRBV19 | many | - | TGTGCCAGTAGTAGGGGGACACAACTCTCGAACACCGGGGAGCTGTTTTTT | CASSRGTQLSNTGELFF
TRBJ2-1 | TRBV4-1 | - | TRBD2 | TGCGCCAGCAGCCAAGACCGACTAGCGTACTTTGAGCAGTTCTTC | CASSQDRLAYFEQFF
TRBJ1-1 | TRBV20-1 | - | - | TGCAGTGCTGAGGGCATGAACACTGAAGCTTTCTTT | CSAEGMNTEAFF
TRBJ1-4 | TRBV29-1 | few | - | TGCAGCGTTGGAGGACACACTGATGAAAAACTGTTTTTT | CSVGGHTDEKLFF
TRBJ1-4 | TRBV5-8 | - | TRBD1 | TGTGCCAGCAGCCGGACAGGGTTTAATGAAAAACTGTTTTTT | CASSRTGFNEKLFF
TRBJ2-3 | TRBV10-3 | - | - | TGTGCCATCAGTGCTCTAGGCCCCAATGTCGAGACAGATACGCAGTATTTT | CAISALGPNVETDTQYF
TRBJ1-6 | TRBV6-6 | - | - | TGTGCCAGCACTGCTGGGTATGCTTCACCCCTCCACTTT | CASTAGYASPLHF
TRBJ2-1 | TRBV6-1 | few | TRBD1 | TGTGCCAGCAGTCCGATGGACAGGATCTACAATGAGCAGTTCTTC | CASSPMDRIYNEQFF
TRBJ2-1 | TRBV7-8 | few | - | TGTGCCAGCAGCTTAAGGGTGGTGGGGGAGCAGTTCTTC | CASSLRVVGEQFF
TRBJ1-1 | TRBV27 | - | - | TGTGCCAGCAGTTTGGGTTCGGCCACTGAAGCTTTCTTT | CASSLGSATEAFF
TRBJ2-2 | TRBV7-8 | - | TRBD2 | TGTGCCAGCAGCTCTTCGACTAGCGGGATGACTACCGGGGAGCTGTTTTTT | CASSSSTSGMTTGELFF
TRBJ2-7 | TRBV27 | - | - | TGTGCCAGCAGGCGGGCCGGGAACAACTACGAGCAGTACTTC | CASRRAGNNYEQYF
TRBJ1-2 | TRBV19 | - | - | TGTGCCAGTAGCCGAGAACGGTCCTATGGCTACACCTTC | CASSRERSYGYTF